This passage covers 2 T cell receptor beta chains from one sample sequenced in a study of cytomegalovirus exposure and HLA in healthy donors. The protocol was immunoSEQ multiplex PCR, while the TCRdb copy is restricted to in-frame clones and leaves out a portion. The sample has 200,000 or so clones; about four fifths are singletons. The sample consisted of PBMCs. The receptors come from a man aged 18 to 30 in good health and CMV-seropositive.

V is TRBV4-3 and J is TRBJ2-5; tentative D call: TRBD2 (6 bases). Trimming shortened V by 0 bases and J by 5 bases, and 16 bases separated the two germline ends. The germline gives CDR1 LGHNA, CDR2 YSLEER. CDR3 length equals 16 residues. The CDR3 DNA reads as TGCGCCAGCAGCCAAGATCTCAGCGGGCCGAGGGAGACCCAGTACTTC. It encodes CASSQDLSGPRETQYF.

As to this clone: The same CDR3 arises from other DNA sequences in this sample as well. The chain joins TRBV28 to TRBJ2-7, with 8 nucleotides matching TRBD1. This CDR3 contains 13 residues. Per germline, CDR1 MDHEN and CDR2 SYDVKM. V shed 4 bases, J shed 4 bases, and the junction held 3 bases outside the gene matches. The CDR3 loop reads CASSSTGVYEQYF. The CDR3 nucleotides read TGTGCCAGCAGTTCGACAGGGGTGTACGAGCAGTACTTC.